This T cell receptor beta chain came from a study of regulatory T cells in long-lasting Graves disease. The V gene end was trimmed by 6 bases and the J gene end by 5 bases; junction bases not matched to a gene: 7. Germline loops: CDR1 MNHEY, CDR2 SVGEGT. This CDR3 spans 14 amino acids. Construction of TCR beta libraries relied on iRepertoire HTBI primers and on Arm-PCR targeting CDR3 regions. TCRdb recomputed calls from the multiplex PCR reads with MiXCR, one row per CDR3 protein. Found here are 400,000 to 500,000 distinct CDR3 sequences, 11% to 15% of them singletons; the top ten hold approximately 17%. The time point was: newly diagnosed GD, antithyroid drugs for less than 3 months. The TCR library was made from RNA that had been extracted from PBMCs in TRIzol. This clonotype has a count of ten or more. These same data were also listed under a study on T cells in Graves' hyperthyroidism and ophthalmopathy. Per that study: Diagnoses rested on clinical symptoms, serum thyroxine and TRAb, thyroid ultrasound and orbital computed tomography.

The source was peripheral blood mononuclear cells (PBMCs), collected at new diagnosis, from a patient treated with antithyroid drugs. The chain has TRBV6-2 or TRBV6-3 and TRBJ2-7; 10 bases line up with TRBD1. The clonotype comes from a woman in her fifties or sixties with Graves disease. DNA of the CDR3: TGTGCCAGCAGCGACCCGACAGGGGGCGACGAGCAGTACTTC. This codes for CASSDPTGGDEQYF.